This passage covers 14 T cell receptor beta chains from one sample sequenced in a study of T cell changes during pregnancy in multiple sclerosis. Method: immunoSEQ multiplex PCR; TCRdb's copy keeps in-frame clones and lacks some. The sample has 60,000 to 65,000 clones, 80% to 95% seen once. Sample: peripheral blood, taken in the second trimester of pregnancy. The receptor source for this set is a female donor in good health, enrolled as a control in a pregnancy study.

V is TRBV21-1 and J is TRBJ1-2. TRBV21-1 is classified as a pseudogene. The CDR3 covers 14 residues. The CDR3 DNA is TGTGCCAGACCCGATGGAGACGGGAACTATGGCTACACCTTC. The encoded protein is CARPDGDGNYGYTF.

The CDR3 here is CASSLETGGSGTQYF. In DNA, the CDR3 is TGCGCCAGCAGCTTGGAAACAGGGGGCTCGGGTACGCAGTATTTT. V gene TRBV5-1 combines with J gene TRBJ2-3, with 9 bases lining up with TRBD1. Germline-derived CDR1 and CDR2 are SGHRS and YFSETQ. J gave up 8 bases and V 0 bases, and 7 bases lay outside the gene matches. The CDR3 loop spans 15 amino acids.

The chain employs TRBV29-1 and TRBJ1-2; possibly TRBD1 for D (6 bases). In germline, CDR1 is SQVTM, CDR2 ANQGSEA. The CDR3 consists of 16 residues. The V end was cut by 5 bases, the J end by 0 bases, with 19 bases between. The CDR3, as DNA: TGCAGCGTTTTTTCGTCAGACAGGTCATCTAACTATGGCTACACCTTC. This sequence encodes CSVFSSDRSSNYGYTF.

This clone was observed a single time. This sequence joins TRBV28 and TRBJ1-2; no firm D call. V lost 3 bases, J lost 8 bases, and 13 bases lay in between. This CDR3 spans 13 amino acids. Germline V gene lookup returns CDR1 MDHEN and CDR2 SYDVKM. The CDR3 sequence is CASSFPMTGGYTF. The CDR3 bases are TGTGCCAGCAGTTTTCCAATGACCGGGGGCTACACCTTC.

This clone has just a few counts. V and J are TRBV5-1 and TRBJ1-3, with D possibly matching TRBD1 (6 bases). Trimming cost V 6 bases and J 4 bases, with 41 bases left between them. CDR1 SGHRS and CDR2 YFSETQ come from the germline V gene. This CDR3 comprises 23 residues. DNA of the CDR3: TGCGCCAGCACGTACGGGGGGGGCGCCTATCTCCCAAGGGCCGATCAGGCAGGAAACACCATATATTTT. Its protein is CASTYGGGAYLPRADQAGNTIYF.

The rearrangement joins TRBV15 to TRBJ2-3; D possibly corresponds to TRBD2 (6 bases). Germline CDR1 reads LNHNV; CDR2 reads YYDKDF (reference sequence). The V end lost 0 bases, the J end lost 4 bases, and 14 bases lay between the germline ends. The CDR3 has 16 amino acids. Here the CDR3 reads CATSRDLRGVADTQYF. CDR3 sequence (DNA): TGTGCCACCAGCAGAGATCTGCGGGGAGTGGCAGATACGCAGTATTTT.

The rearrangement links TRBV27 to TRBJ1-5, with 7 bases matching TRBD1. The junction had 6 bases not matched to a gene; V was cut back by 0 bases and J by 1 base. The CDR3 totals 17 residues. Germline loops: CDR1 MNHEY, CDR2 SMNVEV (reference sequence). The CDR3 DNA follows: TGTGCCAGCAGTTTATCGCATGACAGGGTAAGCAATCAGCCCCAGCATTTT. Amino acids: CASSLSHDRVSNQPQHF.

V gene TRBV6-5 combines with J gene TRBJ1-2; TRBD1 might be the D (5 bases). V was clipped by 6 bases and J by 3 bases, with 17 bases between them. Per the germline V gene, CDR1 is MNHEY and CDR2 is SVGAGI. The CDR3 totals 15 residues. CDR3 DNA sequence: TGTGCCAGCAGCGTGGACACCTCCTGGGACTATGGCTACACCTTC. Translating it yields CASSVDTSWDYGYTF.

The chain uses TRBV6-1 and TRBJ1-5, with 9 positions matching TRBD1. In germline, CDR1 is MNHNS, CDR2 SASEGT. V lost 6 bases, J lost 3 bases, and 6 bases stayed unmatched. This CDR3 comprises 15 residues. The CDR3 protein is CASRETGGHNQPQHF. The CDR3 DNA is TGTGCCAGCAGAGAGACAGGGGGGCACAATCAGCCCCAGCATTTT.

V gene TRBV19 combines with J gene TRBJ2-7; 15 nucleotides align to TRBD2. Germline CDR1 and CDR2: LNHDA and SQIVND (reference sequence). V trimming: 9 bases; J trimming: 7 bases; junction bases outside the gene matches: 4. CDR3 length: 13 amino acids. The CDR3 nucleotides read TGTGCCAGCCGGACTAGCGGGAGGGGTGAGCAGTACTTC. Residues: CASRTSGRGEQYF.

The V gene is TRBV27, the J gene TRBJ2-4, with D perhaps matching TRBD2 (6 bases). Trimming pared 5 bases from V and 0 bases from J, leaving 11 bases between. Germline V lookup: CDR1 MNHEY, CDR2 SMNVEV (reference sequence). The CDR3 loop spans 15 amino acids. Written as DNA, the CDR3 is TGTGCCAGCAGTCCACAAGCGGGAGCCAAAAACATTCAGTACTTC. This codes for CASSPQAGAKNIQYF.

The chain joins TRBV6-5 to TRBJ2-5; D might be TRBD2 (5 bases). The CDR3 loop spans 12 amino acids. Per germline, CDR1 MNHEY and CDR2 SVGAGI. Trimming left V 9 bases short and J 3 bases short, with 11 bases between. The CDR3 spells CASGLSKETQYF. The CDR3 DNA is TGTGCCAGTGGACTGAGCAAAGAGACCCAGTACTTC.

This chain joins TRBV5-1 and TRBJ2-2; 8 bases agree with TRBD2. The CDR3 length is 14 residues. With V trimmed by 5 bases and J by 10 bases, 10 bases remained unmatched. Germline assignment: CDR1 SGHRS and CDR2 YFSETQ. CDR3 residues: CASRRLGGAEELFF. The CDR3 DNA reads TGCGCCAGCAGGCGACTCGGGGGGGCCGAGGAGCTGTTTTTT.

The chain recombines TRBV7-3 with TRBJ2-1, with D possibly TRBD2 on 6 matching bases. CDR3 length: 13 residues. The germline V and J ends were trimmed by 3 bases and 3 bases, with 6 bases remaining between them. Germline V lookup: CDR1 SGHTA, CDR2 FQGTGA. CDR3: CASSFGGYNEQFF. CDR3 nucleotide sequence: TGTGCCAGCAGCTTCGGGGGCTACAATGAGCAGTTCTTC.